This T cell receptor (beta chain) was observed in a study of cytotoxic CD8 clonotypes in ibrutinib-treated CLL. Study-level background: Partial responses totalled approximately 24 and complete responses 2; after median approximately 6 years, 14 remained remitted and roughly twelve progressed.

Study-level findings and limits: With treatment, public clonotypes, which were uncommon, either contracted or remained stable.

The CDR3 is 15 residues long. Per the germline V gene, CDR1 is SGHVS and CDR2 is FQNEAQ. V gave up 2 bases and J gave up 4 bases, with 14 bases separating them. Turning to this clone: Its antigen is undetermined.

With sequencing, the targeted depth ranged from 1 in 200,000 to 1 in 1 million T cells. Clones were sequenced by immunoSEQ multiplex PCR, and TCRdb holds only the in-frame ones, with some missing. This sample carries about 200,000 clones, approximately 70% of them seen once, and the ten largest clones take about 6%. The chain combines TRBV7-8 with TRBJ1-2, with D maybe TRBD1 (6 bases). The specimen comprised PBMCs, sampled after 12 months of ibrutinib treatment. The clonotype comes from a human donor with chronic lymphocytic leukemia. This CDR3 is CASSLFQGSVYGYTF. The DNA for the CDR3 is TGTGCCAGCAGCTTATTTCAGGGGTCCGTCTATGGCTACACCTTC.